This record looks at one T cell receptor beta chain sequence and its context. Its antigen is as yet unknown. The CDR3 covers 14 residues. J gave up 3 bases and V 5 bases, and 5 bases lay outside the gene matches. Germline assignment: CDR1 SGHAT and CDR2 FQNNGV. MiXCR, run by TCRdb on the 5' RACE reads, gives a single entry per CDR3 protein. The sample holds approximately 480,000 distinct CDR3 sequences, about 20% seen once. This sample stems from a study of T-cell memory formation after mild COVID-19. Study-level background: Largely donor-specific sequence clusters came from a couple of donors. Study-level points and caveats: Clonal second-wave expansions that peaked on day 37 had unconfirmed SARS-CoV-2 specificity. Later expanders leaned CD4+, whereas clones that contracted between day 15 and 85 were balanced CD4/CD8.

The sample taken for sequencing was PBMCs or a T cell subset sorted from them (not recorded which). The sequence was obtained from an adult woman who had mild COVID-19 (a few samples of this study predate the infection). Cell type and time point are not known. The chain has TRBV11-2 and TRBJ2-7, with 9 positions matching TRBD2. The chain's CDR3 is CASSPSGGIYEQYF. The DNA of the CDR3 is TGTGCCAGCAGCCCGAGCGGGGGGATCTACGAGCAGTACTTC.